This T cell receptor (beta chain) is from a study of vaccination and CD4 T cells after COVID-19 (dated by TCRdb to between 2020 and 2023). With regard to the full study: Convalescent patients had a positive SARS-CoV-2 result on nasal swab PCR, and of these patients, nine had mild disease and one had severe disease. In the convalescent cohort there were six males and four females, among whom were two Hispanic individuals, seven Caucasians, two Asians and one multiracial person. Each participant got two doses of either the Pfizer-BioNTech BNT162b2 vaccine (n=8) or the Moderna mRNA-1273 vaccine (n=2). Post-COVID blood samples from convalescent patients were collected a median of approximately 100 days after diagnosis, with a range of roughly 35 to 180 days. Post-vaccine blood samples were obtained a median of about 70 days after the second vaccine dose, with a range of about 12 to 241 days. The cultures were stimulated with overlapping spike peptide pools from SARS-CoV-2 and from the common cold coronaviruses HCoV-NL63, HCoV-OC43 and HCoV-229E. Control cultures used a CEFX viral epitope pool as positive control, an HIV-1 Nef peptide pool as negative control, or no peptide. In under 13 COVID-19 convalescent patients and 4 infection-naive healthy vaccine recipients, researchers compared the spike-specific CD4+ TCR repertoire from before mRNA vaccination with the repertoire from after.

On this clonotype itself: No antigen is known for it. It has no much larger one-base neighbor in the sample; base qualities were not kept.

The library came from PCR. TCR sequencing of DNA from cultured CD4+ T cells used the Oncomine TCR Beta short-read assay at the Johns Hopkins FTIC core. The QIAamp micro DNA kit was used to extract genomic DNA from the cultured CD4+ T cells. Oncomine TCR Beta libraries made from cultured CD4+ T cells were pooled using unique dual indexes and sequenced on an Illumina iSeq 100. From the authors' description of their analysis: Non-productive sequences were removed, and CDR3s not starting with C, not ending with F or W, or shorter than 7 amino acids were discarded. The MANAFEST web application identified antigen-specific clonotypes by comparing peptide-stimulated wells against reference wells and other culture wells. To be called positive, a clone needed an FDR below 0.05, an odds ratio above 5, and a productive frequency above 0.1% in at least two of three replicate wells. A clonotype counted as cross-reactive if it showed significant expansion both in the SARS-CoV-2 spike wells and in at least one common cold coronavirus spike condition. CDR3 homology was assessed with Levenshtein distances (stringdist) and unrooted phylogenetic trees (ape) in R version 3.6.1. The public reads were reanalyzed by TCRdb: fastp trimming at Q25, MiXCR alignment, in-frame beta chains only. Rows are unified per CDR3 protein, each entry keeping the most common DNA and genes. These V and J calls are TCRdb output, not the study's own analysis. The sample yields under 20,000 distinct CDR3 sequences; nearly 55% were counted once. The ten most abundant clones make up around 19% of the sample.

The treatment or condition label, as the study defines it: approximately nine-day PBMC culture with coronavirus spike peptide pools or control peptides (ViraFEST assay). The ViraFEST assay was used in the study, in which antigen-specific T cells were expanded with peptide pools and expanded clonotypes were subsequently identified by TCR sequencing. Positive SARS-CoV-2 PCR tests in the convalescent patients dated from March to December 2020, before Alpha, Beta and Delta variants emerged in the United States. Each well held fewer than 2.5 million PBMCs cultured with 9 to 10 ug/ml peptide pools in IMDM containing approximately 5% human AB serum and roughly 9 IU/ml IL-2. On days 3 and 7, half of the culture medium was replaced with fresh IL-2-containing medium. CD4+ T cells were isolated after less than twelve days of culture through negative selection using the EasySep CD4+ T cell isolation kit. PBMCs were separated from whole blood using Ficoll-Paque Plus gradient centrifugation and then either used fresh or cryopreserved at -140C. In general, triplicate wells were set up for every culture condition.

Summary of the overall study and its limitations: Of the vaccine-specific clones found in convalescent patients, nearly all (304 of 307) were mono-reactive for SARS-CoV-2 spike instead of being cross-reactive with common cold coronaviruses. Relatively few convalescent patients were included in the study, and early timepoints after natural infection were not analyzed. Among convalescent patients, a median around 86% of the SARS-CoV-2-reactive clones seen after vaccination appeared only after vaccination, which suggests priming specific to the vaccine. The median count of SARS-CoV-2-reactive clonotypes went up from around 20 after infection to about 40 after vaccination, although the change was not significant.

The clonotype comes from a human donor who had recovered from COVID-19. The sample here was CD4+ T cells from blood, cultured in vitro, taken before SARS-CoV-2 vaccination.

CDR3 protein: CASTAEPQHF. The DNA sequence is as follows: TGTGCCAGTACAGCAGAGCCCCAGCATTTT. This chain joins TRBV19 to TRBJ1-5, with the D gene uncertain. Trimming costs V 7 bases and J 8 bases, and their ends lie 6 bases apart. The CDR3 sequence holds 10 residues, the cysteine and phenylalanine included. Kept here is only the CDR3 DNA, which spans 30 bases and is read in frame from base 1. The germline V gene (reference sequence) provides CDR1 LNHDA and CDR2 SQIVND.